This T cell receptor (beta chain) was captured by sequencing in a study of blood T cell repertoires in COVID-19. The repertoire was sequenced with immunoSEQ multiplex PCR; TCRdb's copy has only in-frame clones and lacks some. Among 90,000 or so clones listed, over 75% were seen once. Germline V gene sequence: CDR1 SGHTA, CDR2 FQGNSA. With 4 bases removed from V and 5 bases from J, the gap between germline ends came to 5 bases. The CDR3 extends over 11 amino acids. The receptor was isolated from a man older than 75 with acute or convalescent COVID-19. The sample comprised peripheral blood. The rearrangement uses TRBV7-2 and TRBJ2-5, with a possible D match to TRBD2 (5 bases). CDR3 DNA sequence: TGTGCCAGCAGCTCGGGGGAGACCCAGTACTTC. This codes for CASSSGETQYF.